The clone carrying this T cell receptor (beta chain) was seen many times. The source of the sample is a study of blood T cells in healthy people across ages. The use of a sample-barcoded 5' primer and a J-beta primer mix characterized a second PCR of about 7 to 12 cycles. Each CDR3 protein is one row after TCRdb ran MiXCR on the 5' RACE reads. The sample has 720,000 or so distinct CDR3 sequences, 40% to 45% seen once. The CDR3 is 19 amino acids. V lost 3 bases to trimming and J lost 5 bases; unmatched junction nucleotides: 21. CDR1 and CDR2 from the germline V gene are SGDLS and YYNGEE. Sequencing was carried out using blood. This clonotype was sampled from an elderly man in good health. The rearrangement joins TRBV9 to TRBJ2-5, with 8 bases identical to TRBD2. CDR3 loop: CASSAPSWVGSGGFETQYF. The CDR3 DNA sequence: TGTGCCAGCAGCGCTCCATCGTGGGTCGGGAGCGGGGGATTCGAGACCCAGTACTTC.